This TCR beta chain stems from a study of blood T cell repertoires in COVID-19. Study-level information: Sites in the United States, Italy and Spain provided acute and convalescent COVID-19 samples.

Assay: immunoSEQ multiplex PCR; the TCRdb copy retains only in-frame clones and omits some. The sample shows about 28,000 clones, roughly 90% of them seen only once. The CDR3 totals 18 residues. The germline gives CDR1 SGDLS, CDR2 YYNGEE. Germline trimming cut 5 bases from V and 1 base from J; bases unmatched to any gene: 18. This TCR was sampled from a human donor in a cohort sampled during active COVID-19. This chain links TRBV9 with TRBJ2-7; 7 bases align to TRBD2. The sequencing input was peripheral blood. The chain's CDR3 is CASRHLTSPKVGSYEQYF. CDR3 DNA: TGTGCCAGCAGGCACCTGACTAGCCCAAAAGTAGGTTCCTACGAGCAGTACTTC.